This TCR beta chain was sequenced during a study of cytomegalovirus exposure and HLA in healthy donors. V was pared by 5 bases and J by 0 bases, with 4 bases of the junction left unmatched. The germline gives CDR1 SGHTA, CDR2 FQGNSA. CDR3 size: 14 residues. PCR was performed using 60 Vbeta and 13 Jbeta primers. TCRdb keeps only in-frame clones here, not all; method: immunoSEQ multiplex PCR. The table records approximately 190,000 clones, roughly four fifths of them present only once. The receptor comes from a woman between 25 and 40 years old in good health and CMV-seropositive. The V call is TRBV7-2, the J call TRBJ2-7; TRBD2 agrees at 7 bases. The sample consisted of PBMCs. CDR3 amino acids: CASSPRTSSYEQYF. The CDR3 region has the DNA TGTGCCAGCAGCCCACGGACTAGCTCCTACGAGCAGTACTTC.